The clone carrying this T cell receptor beta chain appeared many times. Its antigen is as yet unknown. The data originate from a study of CD8 T cells in ankylosing spondylitis. General study points: Certain motif variants had earlier appeared in reactive arthritis synovial fluid and blood. Disease-linked clones bore a CD8+ phenotype and were relatively rare in peripheral blood.

Using its own MiXCR run on the 5' RACE reads, TCRdb lists one record per CDR3 protein. This table has under 30,000 distinct CDR3 sequences, roughly 7.9% appearing once. The sequence was collected from a male donor with ankylosing spondylitis or in good health (not recorded which). The material sequenced was blood.

The CDR3 loop is CSAPQRGPEGPDTQYF. CDR3 nucleotide sequence: TGCAGTGCGCCACAGCGGGGGCCCGAAGGACCAGATACGCAGTATTTT. The V and J genes are TRBV20-1 and TRBJ2-3, with 8 bases that match TRBD2. Germline V gene lookup returns CDR1 DFQATT and CDR2 SNEGSKA (reference sequence). The CDR3 consists of 16 residues. The trim removed 6 bases at V and 4 bases at J, leaving 15 bases unmatched.